These T cell receptor beta chains were read from a single sample in a study of beta chain features in type 1 diabetes. Sequenced by immunoSEQ multiplex PCR; TCRdb stores in-frame clones only, minus some. The sample gives around 250,000 clones, about 23% of which show up once; approximately 0.011% is in the top ten. Sequencing was carried out using naive CD4+ T cells from blood. These receptors came from a woman in her 30s with type 1 diabetes. Each CDR3 is given with its conserved first and last residue. The D gene is left open where the match is weak. Clone size, where shown, is once, few, many, or a class for clones that have expanded.

TRBD2,TRBJ2-3,14,few,TRBV7-9,CASSGSGGTDTQYF,TGTGCCAGCAGCGGTAGCGGGGGCACAGATACGCAGTATTTT
TRBD2,TRBJ2-5,15,few,TRBV2,CASSGAGGPRETQYF,TGTGCCAGCAGTGGTGCGGGAGGGCCGCGAGAGACCCAGTACTTC
-,TRBJ2-7,11,-,TRBV25-1,CASRRTETQYF,TGTGCCAGCAGACGGACTGAGACGCAGTACTTC
-,TRBJ1-3,15,few,TRBV21-1,CASSVERVSGNTIYF,TGTGCCAGCAGCGTAGAGCGAGTCTCTGGAAACACCATATATTTT
-,TRBJ2-5,15,few,TRBV9,CASSVDSTSQETQYF,TGTGCCAGCAGCGTAGACAGTACTAGCCAAGAGACCCAGTACTTC
-,TRBJ2-7,13,few,TRBV7-2,CATGWRQSYEQYF,TGTGCCACCGGTTGGCGGCAGTCCTACGAGCAGTACTTC
TRBD1,TRBJ1-2,15,-,TRBV6-4,CASRQGTASNYGYTF,TGTGCCAGCAGACAAGGGACAGCCTCTAACTATGGCTACACCTTC
-,TRBJ2-2,14,-,TRBV7-9,CASSLIANTGELFF,TGTGCCAGCAGCTTAATCGCGAACACCGGGGAGCTGTTTTTT
-,TRBJ2-1,17,-,TRBV18,CASSPLSKRRSYNEQFF,TGTGCCAGCTCACCACTGAGTAAAAGGAGGTCCTACAATGAGCAGTTCTTC
-,TRBJ2-2,13,-,TRBV27,CASSYINTGELFF,TGTGCCAGCAGTTACATTAACACCGGGGAGCTGTTTTTT
-,TRBJ2-1,11,-,TRBV7-9,CAGLSYNEQFF,TGTGCCGGCCTCTCCTACAATGAGCAGTTCTTC
-,TRBJ2-1,17,-,TRBV29-1,CSVEPPRFGGMNNEQFF,TGCAGCGTTGAGCCCCCCCGCTTTGGCGGAATGAACAATGAGCAGTTCTTC
-,TRBJ1-2,15,-,TRBV30,CAWSGPMRSVGGYTF,TGTGCCTGGAGTGGACCTATGCGCAGCGTCGGGGGCTACACCTTC
TRBD1,TRBJ1-2,12,-,TRBV29-1,CSAPGTAYGYTF,TGCAGCGCACCCGGGACAGCCTATGGCTACACCTTC
-,TRBJ2-7,15,-,TRBV27,CASSPPGPIVGEQYF,TGTGCCAGCAGTCCCCCGGGTCCCATAGTCGGCGAGCAGTACTTC
-,TRBJ2-3,13,-,TRBV29-1,CSALDGLTDTQYF,TGCAGCGCTCTAGACGGTCTCACAGATACGCAGTATTTT
-,TRBJ2-3,17,once,TRBV4-2,CASSQDHGGPSTDTQYF,TGTGCCAGCAGCCAAGATCATGGCGGGCCTAGCACAGATACGCAGTATTTT
TRBD2,TRBJ2-7,17,-,TRBV10-3,CAISAGTSSGSLHEQYF,TGTGCCATCAGCGCCGGGACTTCTAGCGGGAGTCTCCACGAGCAGTACTTC
TRBD2,TRBJ2-2,14,-,TRBV4-2,CASSQGLREGELFF,TGTGCCAGCAGCCAAGGACTGCGGGAGGGGGAGCTGTTTTTT
-,TRBJ2-7,15,few,TRBV29-1,CSVEDRASMEGEQYF,TGCAGCGTTGAAGATCGAGCAAGCATGGAGGGGGAGCAGTACTTC
-,TRBJ1-5,15,-,TRBV19,CASSPDLPSNQPQHF,TGTGCCAGTAGTCCTGACTTGCCCAGCAATCAGCCCCAGCATTTT
TRBD2,TRBJ2-7,16,-,TRBV4-2,CASSQEGGLAVYEQYF,TGTGCCAGCAGCCAAGAAGGGGGACTAGCGGTCTACGAGCAGTACTTC
TRBD1,TRBJ2-6,18,once,TRBV11-2,CASSFDRGRVAGANVLTF,TGTGCCAGCAGCTTTGACAGGGGGAGAGTGGCTGGGGCCAACGTCCTGACTTTC
TRBD2,TRBJ2-3,16,-,TRBV5-4,CASSFEGLGDTDTQYF,TGTGCCAGCAGCTTTGAGGGACTAGGGGACACAGATACGCAGTATTTT
-,TRBJ2-5,11,few,TRBV29-1,CSVSSTETQYF,TGCAGCGTATCTAGCACGGAGACCCAGTACTTC
TRBD2,TRBJ2-1,15,-,TRBV10-3,CAITGLAGAYNEQFF,TGTGCCATCACCGGACTAGCGGGAGCCTACAATGAGCAGTTCTTC
TRBD1,TRBJ2-1,15,few,TRBV30,CAWRDGTGGYNEQFF,TGTGCCTGGAGGGACGGGACAGGGGGCTACAATGAGCAGTTCTTC
TRBD2,TRBJ2-3,16,-,TRBV29-1,CSVNTGLAGSTDTQYF,TGCAGCGTTAACACGGGACTAGCGGGAAGCACAGATACGCAGTATTTT
-,TRBJ1-1,12,-,TRBV7-2,CASSFPGGEAFF,TGTGCCAGCAGCTTCCCGGGGGGTGAAGCTTTCTTT
TRBD1,TRBJ1-4,14,-,TRBV4-1,CASSRRQGGEKLFF,TGCGCCAGCAGCCGACGACAGGGGGGTGAAAAACTGTTTTTT
-,TRBJ2-5,15,-,TRBV6-5,CASSYPTAGAVDQYF,TGTGCCAGCAGTTACCCGACGGCAGGGGCCGTGGACCAGTACTTC
-,TRBJ1-1,13,-,TRBV2,CASSGQANTEAFF,TGTGCCAGCAGTGGACAGGCGAACACTGAAGCTTTCTTT